This paragraph covers one T cell receptor beta chain sequence. Antigen: not known. The CDR3 spans 18 residues. Per the germline V gene, CDR1 is SGDLS and CDR2 is YYNGEE. Trimming pared 0 bases from V and 4 bases from J, leaving 22 bases between. Profiled with immunoSEQ multiplex PCR; TCRdb holds only in-frame clones, not every one. The sample lists tens of thousands of clones; roughly 90% were seen once. Blood was sampled at baseline, cycle 4 day 1, and cycle 7 day 1. The record originates from a study of OX40 agonist ivuxolimab in advanced cancers. The study, taken as a whole, reports: It was not determined which antigens were specifically recognized by the peripheral T cells that had undergone clonal expansion.

The chain couples TRBV9 to TRBJ1-2; no reliable D call. This TCR was sampled from an adult with an advanced solid tumor such as melanoma, head and neck, liver or kidney cancer. The starting material was CD4+ or CD8+ T cells sorted from blood, obtained in a trial of the OX40 agonist ivuxolimab. CDR3 region: CASSVVPISTFLSYGYTF. The CDR3 region has the DNA TGTGCCAGCAGCGTAGTACCCATTTCCACGTTCCTCTCCTATGGCTACACCTTC.